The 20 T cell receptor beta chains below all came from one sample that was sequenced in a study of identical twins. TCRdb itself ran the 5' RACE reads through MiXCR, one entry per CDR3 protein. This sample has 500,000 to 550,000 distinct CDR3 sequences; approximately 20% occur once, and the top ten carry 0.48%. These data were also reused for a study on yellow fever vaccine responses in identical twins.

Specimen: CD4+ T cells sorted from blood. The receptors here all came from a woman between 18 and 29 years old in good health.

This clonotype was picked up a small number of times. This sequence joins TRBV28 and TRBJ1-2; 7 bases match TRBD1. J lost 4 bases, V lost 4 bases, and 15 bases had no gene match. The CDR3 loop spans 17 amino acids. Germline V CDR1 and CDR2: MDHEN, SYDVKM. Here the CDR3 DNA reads TGTGCCAGCAGTTCCCGCGTGACAGGGATGGGCCTCTATGGCTACACCTTC. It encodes CASSSRVTGMGLYGYTF.

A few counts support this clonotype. CDR3 region: CASNLRGLNYGYTF. In DNA, the CDR3 is TGTGCCAGCAATCTCAGGGGCCTTAACTATGGCTACACCTTC. The gene calls are TRBV6-1 and TRBJ1-2; tentatively, D is TRBD1 (6 bases). Germline assignment: CDR1 MNHNS and CDR2 SASEGT. The germline V and J ends were trimmed by 7 bases and 1 base, with 13 bases remaining between them. The CDR3 runs to 14 residues.

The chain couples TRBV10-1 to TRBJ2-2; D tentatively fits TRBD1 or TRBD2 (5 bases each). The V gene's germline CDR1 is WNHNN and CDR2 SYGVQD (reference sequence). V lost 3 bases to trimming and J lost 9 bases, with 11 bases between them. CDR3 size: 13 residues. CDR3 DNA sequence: TGCGCCAGCAGTGACTACGGGGCCCGGGAGCTGTTTTTT. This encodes CASSDYGARELFF.

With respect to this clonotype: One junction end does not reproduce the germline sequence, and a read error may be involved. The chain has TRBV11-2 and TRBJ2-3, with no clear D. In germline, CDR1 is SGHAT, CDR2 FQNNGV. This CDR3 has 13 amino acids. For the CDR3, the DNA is TGTGCCAGCAGCGCTGGGTTAGCAGATACGCACTATTTT. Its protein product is CASSAGLADTHYF.

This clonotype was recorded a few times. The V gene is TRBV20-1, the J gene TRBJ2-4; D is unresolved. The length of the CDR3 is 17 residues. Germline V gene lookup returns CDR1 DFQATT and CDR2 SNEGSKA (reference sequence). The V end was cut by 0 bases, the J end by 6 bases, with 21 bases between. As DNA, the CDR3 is TGCAGTGCTAGAGATCGTACCGGGTACGGCCTACGAAACATTCAGTACTTC. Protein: CSARDRTGYGLRNIQYF.

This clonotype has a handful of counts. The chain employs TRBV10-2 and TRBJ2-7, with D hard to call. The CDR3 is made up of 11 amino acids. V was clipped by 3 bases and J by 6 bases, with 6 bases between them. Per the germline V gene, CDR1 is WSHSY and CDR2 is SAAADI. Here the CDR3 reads CASSDRSEQYV. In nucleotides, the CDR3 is TGCGCCAGCAGTGATAGGAGCGAGCAGTACGTC.

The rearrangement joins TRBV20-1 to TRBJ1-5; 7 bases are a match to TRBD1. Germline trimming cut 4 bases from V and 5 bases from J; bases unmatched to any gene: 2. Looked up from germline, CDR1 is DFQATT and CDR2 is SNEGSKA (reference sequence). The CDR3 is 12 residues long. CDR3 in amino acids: CSAKQGDQPQHF. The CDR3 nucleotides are TGCAGTGCTAAGCAGGGGGATCAGCCCCAGCATTTT.

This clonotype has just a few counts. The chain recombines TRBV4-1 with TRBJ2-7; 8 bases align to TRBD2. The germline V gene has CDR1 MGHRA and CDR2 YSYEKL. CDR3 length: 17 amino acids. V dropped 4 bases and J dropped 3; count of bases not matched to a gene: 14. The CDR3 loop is CASSPTSGPKNDYEQYF. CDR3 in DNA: TGCGCCAGCAGCCCCACTAGCGGCCCTAAAAACGACTACGAGCAGTACTTC.

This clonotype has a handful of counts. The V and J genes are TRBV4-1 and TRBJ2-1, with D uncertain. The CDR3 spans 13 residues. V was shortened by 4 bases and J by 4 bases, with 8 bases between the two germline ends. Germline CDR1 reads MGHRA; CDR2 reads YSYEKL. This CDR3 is CASSRVPYNEQFF. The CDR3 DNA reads TGCGCCAGCAGCCGGGTTCCGTACAATGAGCAGTTCTTC.

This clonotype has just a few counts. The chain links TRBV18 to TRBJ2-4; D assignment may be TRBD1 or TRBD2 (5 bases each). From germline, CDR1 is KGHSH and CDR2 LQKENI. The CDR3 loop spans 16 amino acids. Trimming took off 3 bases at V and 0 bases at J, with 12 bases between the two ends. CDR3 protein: CASSPEDTVAKNIQYF. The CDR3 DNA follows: TGTGCCAGCTCACCGGAGGACACCGTAGCCAAAAACATTCAGTACTTC.

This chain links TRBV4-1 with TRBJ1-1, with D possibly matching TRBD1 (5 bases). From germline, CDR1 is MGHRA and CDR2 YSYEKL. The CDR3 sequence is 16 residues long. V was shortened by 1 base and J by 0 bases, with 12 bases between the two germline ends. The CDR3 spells CASSQGGTDVNTEAFF. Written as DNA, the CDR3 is TGCGCCAGCAGCCAAGGGGGGACGGACGTGAACACTGAAGCTTTCTTT.

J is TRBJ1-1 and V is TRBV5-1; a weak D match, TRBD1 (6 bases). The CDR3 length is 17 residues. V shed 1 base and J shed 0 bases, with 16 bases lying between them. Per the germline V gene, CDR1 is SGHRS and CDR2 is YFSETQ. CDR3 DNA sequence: TGCGCCAGCAGCTTGAATCCGGTTGGGGGCTTGAACACTGAAGCTTTCTTT. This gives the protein CASSLNPVGGLNTEAFF.

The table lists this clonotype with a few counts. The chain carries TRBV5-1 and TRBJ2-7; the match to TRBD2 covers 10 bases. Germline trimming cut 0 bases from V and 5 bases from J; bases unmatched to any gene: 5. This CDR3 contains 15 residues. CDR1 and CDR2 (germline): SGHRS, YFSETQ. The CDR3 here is CASSLGGTSANEQYF. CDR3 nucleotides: TGCGCCAGCAGCTTGGGGGGGACTAGCGCCAACGAGCAGTACTTC.

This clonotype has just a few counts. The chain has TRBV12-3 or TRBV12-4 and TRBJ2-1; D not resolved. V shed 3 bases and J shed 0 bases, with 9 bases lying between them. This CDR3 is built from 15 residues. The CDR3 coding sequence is TGTGCCAGCAGTTTGGTAAAAGCCTCCTACAATGAGCAGTTCTTC. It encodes CASSLVKASYNEQFF.

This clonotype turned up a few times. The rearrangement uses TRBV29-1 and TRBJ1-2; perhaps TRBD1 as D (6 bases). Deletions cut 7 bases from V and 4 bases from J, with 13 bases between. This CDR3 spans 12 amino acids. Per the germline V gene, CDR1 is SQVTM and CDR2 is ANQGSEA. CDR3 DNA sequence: TGCAGCGCTAGGGACAACTTCTATGGCTACACCTTC. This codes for CSARDNFYGYTF.

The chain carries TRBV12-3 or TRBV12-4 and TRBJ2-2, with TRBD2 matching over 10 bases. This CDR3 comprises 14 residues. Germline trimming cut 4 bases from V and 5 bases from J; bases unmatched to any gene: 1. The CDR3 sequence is CASSSLAGTGELFF. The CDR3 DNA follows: TGTGCCAGCAGTTCACTAGCGGGAACCGGGGAGCTGTTTTTT.

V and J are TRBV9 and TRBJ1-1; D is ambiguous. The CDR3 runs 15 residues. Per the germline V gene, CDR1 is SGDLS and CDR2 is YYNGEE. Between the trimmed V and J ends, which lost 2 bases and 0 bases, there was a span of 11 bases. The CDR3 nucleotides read TGTGCCAGCAGCGTCGGTGGCACCCTGAACACTGAAGCTTTCTTT. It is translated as CASSVGGTLNTEAFF.

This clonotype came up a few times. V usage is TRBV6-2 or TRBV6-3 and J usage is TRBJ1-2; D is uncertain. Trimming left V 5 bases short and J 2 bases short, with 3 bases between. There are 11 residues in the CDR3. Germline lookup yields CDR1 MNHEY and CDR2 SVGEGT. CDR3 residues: CASSKNYGYTF. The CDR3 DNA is TGTGCCAGCAGTAAAAACTATGGCTACACCTTC.

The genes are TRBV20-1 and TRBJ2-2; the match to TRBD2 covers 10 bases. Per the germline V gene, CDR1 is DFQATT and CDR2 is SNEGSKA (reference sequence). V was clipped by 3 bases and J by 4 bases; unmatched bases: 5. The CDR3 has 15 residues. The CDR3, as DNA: TGCAGTGCTAGCTGGCAGCGGGGGGGCACCGGGGAGCTGTTTTTT. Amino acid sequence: CSASWQRGGTGELFF.

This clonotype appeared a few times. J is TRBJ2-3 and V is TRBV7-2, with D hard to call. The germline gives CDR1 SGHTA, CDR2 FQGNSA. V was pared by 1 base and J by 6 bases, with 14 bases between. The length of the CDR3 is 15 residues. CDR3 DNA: TGTGCCAGCAGCTTAGGCCGACCTGCTATGGATACGCAGTATTTT. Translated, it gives CASSLGRPAMDTQYF.